This paragraph covers one T cell receptor beta chain sequence. The antigen remains unidentified. Time point meaning: patch test 2, 6 weeks after DPC sensitization. As to treatment: therapeutic diphenylcyclopropenone sensitization with weekly scalp DPC. Blood, whole and unfractionated, served as the source for total RNA extraction. The CDR3 is made up of 8 amino acids. The germline V gene encodes CDR1 SGHAT and CDR2 FQNNGV. Original processing notes: Ranging from roughly 23,224 to 700,000, TCR counts per sample had a median value of about 96,000. TCRdb passed the RACE reads through MiXCR, listing each CDR3 protein once. The V and J calls reflect TCRdb's pipeline rather than the authors' work. The sample records 75,000 to 95,000 distinct CDR3 sequences, around 10% being singletons. The source of the sample is a study of human T cells and chemical hapten exposure. At the level of the study: Patients got weekly scalp diphenylcyclopropenone doses over the approximately 24-week study. General study results and limits: Expanded TCRs formed significantly more large CDR3 similarity clusters than controls.

The chain couples TRBV11-2 to TRBJ2-7; possibly TRBD2 for D (6 bases). Material: whole blood, obtained in connection with sensitization to the hapten diphenylcyclopropenone (DPC). The receptor was derived from a middle-aged man with alopecia areata. Some clones in this sample may be carry-over from other donors' samples. This chain's CDR3 is CASSLTSV. The DNA of the CDR3 is TGTGCCAGCAGCTTGACTAGTGTC.